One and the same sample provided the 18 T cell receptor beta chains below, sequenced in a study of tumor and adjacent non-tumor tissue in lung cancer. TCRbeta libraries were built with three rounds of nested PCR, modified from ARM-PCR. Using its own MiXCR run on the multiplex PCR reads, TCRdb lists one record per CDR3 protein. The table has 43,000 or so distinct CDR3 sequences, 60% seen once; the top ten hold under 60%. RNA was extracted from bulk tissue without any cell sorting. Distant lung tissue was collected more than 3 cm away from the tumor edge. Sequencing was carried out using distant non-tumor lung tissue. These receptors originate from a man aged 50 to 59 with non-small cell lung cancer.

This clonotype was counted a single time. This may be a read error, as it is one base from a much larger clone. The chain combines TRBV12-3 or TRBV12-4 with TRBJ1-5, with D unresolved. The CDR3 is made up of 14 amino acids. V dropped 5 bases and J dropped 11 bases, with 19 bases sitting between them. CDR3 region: CASSTRGVGQSQHF. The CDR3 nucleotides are TGTGCCAGCAGTACTCGCGGGGTAGGGCAGTCCCAGCATTTT.

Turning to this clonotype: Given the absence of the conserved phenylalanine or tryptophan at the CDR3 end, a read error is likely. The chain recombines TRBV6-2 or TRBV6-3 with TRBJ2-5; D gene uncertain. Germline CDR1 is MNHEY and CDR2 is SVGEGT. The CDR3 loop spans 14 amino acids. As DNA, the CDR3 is TGTGCTCCGTTGGATGGCGATTACGAAGAGACCCAGTACTTA. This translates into CAPLDGDYEETQYL.

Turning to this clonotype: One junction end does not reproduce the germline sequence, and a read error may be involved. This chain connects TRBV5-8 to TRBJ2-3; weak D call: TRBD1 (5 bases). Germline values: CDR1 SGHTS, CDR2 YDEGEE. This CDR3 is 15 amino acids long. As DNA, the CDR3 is TGTGTCAGCAGCTTGATGGGCAGGGCCCCAGATACGCAGTATTTT. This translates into CVSSLMGRAPDTQYF. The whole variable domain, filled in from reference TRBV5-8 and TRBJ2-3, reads EAGVTQSPTHLIKTRGQQATLRCSPISGHTSVYWYQQALGLGLQFLLWYDEGEERNRGNFPPRFSGRQFPNYSSELNVNALELEDSALYLCVSSLMGRAPDTQYFGPGTRLTVL.

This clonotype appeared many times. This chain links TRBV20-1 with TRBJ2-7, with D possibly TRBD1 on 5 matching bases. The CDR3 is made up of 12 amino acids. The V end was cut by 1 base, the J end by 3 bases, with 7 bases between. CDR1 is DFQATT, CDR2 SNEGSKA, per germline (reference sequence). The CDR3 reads CSARAQGYEQYF. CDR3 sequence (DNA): TGCAGTGCTAGAGCCCAGGGCTACGAGCAGTACTTC.

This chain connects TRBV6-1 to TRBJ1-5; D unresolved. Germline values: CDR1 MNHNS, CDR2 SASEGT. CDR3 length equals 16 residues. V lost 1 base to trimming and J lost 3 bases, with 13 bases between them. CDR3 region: CASSEGWAANNQPQHF. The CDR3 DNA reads TGTGCCAGCAGTGAAGGCTGGGCAGCTAACAATCAGCCCCAGCATTTT.

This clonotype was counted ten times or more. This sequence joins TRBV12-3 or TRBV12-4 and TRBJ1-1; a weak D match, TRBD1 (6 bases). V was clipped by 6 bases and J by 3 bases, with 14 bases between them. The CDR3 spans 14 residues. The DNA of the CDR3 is TGTGCCAGCAGCCATCAGGACAGTTACACTGAAGCTTTCTTT. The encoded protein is CASSHQDSYTEAFF.

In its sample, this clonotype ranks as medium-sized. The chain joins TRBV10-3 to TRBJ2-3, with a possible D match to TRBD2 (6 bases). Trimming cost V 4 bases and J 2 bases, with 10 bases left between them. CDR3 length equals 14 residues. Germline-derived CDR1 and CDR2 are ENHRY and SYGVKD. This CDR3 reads CAISAGLLTDTQYF. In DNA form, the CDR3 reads TGTGCCATCAGTGCAGGACTACTCACAGATACGCAGTATTTT.

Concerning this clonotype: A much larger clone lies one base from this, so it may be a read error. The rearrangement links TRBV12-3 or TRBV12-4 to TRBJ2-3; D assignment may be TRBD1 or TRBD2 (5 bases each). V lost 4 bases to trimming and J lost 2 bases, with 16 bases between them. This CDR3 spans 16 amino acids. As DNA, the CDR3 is TGTGCCAGCAGTTCCACGACTAACGGGACCACAGATACGCAGTATTTT. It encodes CASSSTTNGTTDTQYF.

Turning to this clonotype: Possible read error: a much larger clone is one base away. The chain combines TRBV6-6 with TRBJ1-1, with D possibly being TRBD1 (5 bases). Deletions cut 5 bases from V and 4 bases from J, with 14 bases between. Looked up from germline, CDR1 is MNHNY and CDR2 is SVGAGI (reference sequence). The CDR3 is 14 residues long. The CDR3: CASSKGRQGTEAFF. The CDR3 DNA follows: TGTGCCAGCAGTAAGGGACGGCAGGGCACTGAAGCTTTCTTT.

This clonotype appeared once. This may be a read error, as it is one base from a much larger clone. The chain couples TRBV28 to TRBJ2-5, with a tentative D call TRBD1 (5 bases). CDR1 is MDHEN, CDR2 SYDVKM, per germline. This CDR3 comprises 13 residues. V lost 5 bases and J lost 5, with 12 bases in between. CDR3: CASSIKGLETQYF. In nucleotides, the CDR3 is TGTGCCAGCAGTATCAAGGGGCTTGAGACCCAGTACTTC.

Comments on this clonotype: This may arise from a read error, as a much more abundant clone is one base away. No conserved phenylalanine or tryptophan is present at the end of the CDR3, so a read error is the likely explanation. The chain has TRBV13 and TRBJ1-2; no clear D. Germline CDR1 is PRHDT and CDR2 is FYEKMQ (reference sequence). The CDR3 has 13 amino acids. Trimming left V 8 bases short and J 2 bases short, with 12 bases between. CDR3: CASSPGRNYGYTL. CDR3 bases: TGTGCCAGCTCGCCGGGAAGAAACTATGGCTACACCCTC.

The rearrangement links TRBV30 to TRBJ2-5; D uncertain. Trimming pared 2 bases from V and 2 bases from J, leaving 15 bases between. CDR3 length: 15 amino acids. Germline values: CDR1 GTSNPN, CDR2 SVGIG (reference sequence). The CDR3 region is CAWSNGGQNQETQYF. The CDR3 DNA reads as TGTGCCTGGAGTAACGGCGGCCAAAATCAAGAGACCCAGTACTTC. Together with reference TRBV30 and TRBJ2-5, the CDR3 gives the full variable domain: SQTIHQWPATLVQPVGSPLSLECTVEGTSNPNLYWYRQAAGRGLQLLFYSVGIGQISSEVPQNLSASRPQDRQFILSSKKLLLSDSGFYLCAWSNGGQNQETQYFGPGTRLLVL.

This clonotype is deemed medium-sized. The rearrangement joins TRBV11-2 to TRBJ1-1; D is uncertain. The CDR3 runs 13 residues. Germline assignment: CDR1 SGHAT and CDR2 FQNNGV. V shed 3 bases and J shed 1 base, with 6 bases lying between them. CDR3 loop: CASSLMRNTEAFF. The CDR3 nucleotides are TGTGCCAGCAGCTTGATGAGGAACACTGAAGCTTTCTTT.

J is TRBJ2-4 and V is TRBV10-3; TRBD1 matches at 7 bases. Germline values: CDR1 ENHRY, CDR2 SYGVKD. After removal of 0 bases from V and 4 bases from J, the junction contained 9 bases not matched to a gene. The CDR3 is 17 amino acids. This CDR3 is CAISESHNRGPKNIQYF. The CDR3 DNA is TGTGCCATCAGTGAGTCTCATAACAGGGGCCCGAAAAACATTCAGTACTTC.

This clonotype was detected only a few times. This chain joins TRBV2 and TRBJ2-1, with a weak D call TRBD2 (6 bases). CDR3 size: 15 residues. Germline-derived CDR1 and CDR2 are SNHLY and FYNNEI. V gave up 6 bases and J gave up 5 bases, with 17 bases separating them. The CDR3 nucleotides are TGTGCCAGCAGGGAAACGGGAGTCCAAAACAATGAGCAGTTCTTC. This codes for CASRETGVQNNEQFF.

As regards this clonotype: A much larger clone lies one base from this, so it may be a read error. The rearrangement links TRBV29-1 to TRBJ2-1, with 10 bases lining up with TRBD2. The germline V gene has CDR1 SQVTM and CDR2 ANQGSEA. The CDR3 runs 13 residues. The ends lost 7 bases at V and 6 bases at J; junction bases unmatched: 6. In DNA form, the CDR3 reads TGCAGCGGGGAACAGCGGGGGGGCAATGAGCAGTTCTTC. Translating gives CSGEQRGGNEQFF.

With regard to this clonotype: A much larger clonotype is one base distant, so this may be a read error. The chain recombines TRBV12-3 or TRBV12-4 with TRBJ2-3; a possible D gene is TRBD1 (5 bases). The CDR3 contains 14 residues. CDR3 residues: CASCLGALTDTQYF. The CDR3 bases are TGTGCCAGCTGTTTAGGGGCCCTGACAGATACGCAGTATTTT.

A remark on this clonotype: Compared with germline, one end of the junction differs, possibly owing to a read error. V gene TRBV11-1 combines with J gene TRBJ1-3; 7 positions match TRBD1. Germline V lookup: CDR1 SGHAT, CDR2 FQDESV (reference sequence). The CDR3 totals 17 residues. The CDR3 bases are TGTGCCAACAGCTTAATGACAGGGAAAGGCTATGGAAACACCATATATTTT. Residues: CANSLMTGKGYGNTIYF.